This T cell receptor beta chain was captured by sequencing in a study of cytomegalovirus exposure and HLA in healthy donors. Across the study: T cells numbering around 180 million yielded roughly 120 million unique TCR beta sequences in an earlier analysis.

General study findings and limits: Later analysis demonstrated an association between a missense DCLRE1C variant and TCR beta V- and J-gene trimming. Accurate HLA-A and HLA-B prediction from TCR beta sequences was reported for most subjects. Reports described diagnosis of cytomegalovirus status by the classifier as highly specific and sensitive.

The PCR employed 60 Vbeta primers together with 13 Jbeta primers. Libraries were prepared by immunoSEQ multiplex PCR; TCRdb keeps only in-frame clonotypes and omits some of them. The table lists about 180,000 clones, 77% of them singletons. The CDR3 is 15 amino acids. Germline V gene lookup returns CDR1 SGHTA and CDR2 FQGNSA. Trimming at V came to 3 bases and at J to 4 bases, leaving 9 bases not matched to a gene. About this clone: Its antigen remains unknown.

The chain has TRBV7-2 and TRBJ2-7; 7 bases line up with TRBD1. The origin of this receptor is a woman in her fifties or sixties in good health and CMV-seropositive. The sample comprised PBMCs. This CDR3 reads CASSFSAGTAYEQYF. In nucleotides, the CDR3 is TGTGCCAGCAGCTTCTCCGCCGGGACAGCTTACGAGCAGTACTTC.